Here is one T cell receptor (beta chain) with its context. Treatment denoted: randomized to nivolumab then ipilimumab (arm A) or the reverse (arm B). PBMC sorting kept live CD3+CD8+ cells without CD19 or CD56. TCRdb keeps only in-frame clones here, not all; method: immunoSEQ multiplex PCR. The table includes roughly 30,000 clones, 83% detected once. This entry comes from a study of sequential checkpoint blockade in melanoma. The germline V gene encodes CDR1 SEHNR and CDR2 FQNEAQ (reference sequence). The CDR3 sequence is 16 residues long. J lost 2 bases, V lost 5 bases, and 8 bases had no gene match. The chain links TRBV7-9 to TRBJ2-3, with 9 bases aligning to TRBD2. Sample: CD8+ T cells sorted from blood (inferred from file names), taken from a patient given nivolumab and ipilimumab in sequence. The TCR originated in a human donor with melanoma. The CDR3 protein is CASSLAVAGDTDTQYF. CDR3 bases: TGTGCCAGCAGCCTTGCGGTAGCGGGGGACACAGATACGCAGTATTTT.